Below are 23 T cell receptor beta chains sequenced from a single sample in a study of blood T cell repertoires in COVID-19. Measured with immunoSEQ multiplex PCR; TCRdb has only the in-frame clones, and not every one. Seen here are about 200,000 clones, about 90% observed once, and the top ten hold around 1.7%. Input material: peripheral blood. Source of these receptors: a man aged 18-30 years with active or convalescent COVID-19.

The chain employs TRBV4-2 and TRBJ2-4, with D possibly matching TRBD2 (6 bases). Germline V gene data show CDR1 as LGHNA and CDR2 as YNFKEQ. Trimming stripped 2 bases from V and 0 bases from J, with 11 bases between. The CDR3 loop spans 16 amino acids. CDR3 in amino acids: CASSQTGLVAKNIQYF. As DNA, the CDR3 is TGTGCCAGCAGCCAAACGGGACTCGTAGCCAAAAACATTCAGTACTTC.

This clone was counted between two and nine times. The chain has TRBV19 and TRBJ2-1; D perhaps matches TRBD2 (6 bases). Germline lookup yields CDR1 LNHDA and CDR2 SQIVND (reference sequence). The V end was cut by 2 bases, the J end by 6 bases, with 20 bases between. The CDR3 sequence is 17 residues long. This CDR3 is CASSILISMEGTNEQFF. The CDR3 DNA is TGTGCCAGTAGTATATTAATCTCCATGGAGGGAACCAATGAGCAGTTCTTC. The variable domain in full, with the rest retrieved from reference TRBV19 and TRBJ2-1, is DGGITQSPKYLFRKEGQNVTLSCEQNLNHDAMYWYRQDPGQGLRLIYYSQIVNDFQKGDIAEGYSVSREKKESFPLTVTSAQKNPTAFYLCASSILISMEGTNEQFFGPGTRLTVL.

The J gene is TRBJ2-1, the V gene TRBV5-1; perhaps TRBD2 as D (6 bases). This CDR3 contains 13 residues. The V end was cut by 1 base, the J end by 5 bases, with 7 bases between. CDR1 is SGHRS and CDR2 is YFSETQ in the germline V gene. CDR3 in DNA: TGCGCCAGCAGCTTGTGGGGGGACAATGAGCAGTTCTTC. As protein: CASSLWGDNEQFF.

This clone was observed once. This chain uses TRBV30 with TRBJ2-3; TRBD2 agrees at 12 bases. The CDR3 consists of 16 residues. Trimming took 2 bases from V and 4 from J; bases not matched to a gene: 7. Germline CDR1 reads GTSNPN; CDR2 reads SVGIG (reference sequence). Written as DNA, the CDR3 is TGTGCCTGGAGTATTTCTAGCGGGGGGGCCTCAGATACGCAGTATTTT. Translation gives CAWSISSGGASDTQYF.

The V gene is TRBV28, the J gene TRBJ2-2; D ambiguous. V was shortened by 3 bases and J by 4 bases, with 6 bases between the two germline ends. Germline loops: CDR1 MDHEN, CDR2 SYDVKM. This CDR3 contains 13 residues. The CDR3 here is CASSLRPTGELFF. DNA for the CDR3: TGTGCCAGCAGTTTGAGGCCCACCGGGGAGCTGTTTTTT.

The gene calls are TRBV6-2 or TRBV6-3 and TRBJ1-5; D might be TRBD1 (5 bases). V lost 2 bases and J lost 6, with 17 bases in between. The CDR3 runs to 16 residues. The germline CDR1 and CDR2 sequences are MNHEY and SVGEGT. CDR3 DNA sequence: TGTGCCAGCAGTTACGCGGGGCGGAAGACACTTCAGCCCCAGCATTTT. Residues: CASSYAGRKTLQPQHF.

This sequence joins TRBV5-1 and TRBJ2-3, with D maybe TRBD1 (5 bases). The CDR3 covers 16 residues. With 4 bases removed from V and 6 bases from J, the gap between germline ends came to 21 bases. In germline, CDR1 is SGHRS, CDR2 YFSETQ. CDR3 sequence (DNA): TGCGCCAGCAGCCAGGCTGTAGACAGTGGGCAGGATACGCAGTATTTT. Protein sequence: CASSQAVDSGQDTQYF.

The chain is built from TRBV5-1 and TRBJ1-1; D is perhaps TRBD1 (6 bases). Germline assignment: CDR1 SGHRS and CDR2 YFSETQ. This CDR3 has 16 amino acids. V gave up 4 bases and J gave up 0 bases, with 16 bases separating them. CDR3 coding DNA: TGCGCCAGCAGCCCGAGGCGACAGGTAATGAACACTGAAGCTTTCTTT. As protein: CASSPRRQVMNTEAFF.

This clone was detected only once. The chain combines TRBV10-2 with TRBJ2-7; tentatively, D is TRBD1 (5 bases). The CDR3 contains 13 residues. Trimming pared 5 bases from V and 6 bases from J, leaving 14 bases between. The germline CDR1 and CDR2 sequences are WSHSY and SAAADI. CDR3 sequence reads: CASSSQGTLEQYF. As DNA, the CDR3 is TGCGCCAGCAGTAGCCAGGGCACTCTCGAGCAGTACTTC.

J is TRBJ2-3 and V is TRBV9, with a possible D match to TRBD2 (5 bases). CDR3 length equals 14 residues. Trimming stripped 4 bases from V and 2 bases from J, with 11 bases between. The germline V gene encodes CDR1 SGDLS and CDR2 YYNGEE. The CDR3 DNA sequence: TGTGCCAGCAGCCCTCGGGGATACACAGATACGCAGTATTTT. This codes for CASSPRGYTDTQYF.

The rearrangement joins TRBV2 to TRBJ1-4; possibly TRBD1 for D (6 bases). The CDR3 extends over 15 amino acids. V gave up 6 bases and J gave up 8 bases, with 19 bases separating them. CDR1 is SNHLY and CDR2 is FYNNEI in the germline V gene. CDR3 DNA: TGTGCCAGCAGCCAAGACGGACAGCATGCCGAAAAACTGTTTTTT. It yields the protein CASSQDGQHAEKLFF.

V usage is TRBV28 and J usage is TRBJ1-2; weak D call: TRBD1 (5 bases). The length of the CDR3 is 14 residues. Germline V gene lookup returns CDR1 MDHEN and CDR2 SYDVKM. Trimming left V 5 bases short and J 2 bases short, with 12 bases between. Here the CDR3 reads CASSTTAGNYGYTF. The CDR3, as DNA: TGTGCCAGCAGTACCACGGCAGGGAACTATGGCTACACCTTC.

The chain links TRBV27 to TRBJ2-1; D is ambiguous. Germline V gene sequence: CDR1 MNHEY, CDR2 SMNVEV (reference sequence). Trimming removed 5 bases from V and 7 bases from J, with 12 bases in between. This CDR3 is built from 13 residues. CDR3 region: CASSPSSLNEQFF. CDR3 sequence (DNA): TGTGCCAGCAGTCCATCATCACTAAATGAGCAGTTCTTC.

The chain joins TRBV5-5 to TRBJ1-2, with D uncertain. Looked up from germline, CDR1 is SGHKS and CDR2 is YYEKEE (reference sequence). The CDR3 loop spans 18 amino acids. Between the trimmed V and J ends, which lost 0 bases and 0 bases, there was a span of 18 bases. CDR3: CASSLEFVSGKANYGYTF. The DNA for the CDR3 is TGTGCCAGCAGCTTGGAATTCGTCAGCGGAAAAGCTAACTATGGCTACACCTTC.

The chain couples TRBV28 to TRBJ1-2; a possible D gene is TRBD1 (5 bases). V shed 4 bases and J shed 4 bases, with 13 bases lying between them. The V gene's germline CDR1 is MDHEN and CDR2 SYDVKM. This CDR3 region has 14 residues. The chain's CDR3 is CASSWDSTTYGYTF. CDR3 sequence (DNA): TGTGCCAGCAGTTGGGACTCCACGACCTATGGCTACACCTTC.

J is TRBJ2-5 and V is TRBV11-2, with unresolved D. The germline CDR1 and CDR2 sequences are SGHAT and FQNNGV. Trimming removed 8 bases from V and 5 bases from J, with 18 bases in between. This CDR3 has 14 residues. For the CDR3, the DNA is TGTGCCAGCGGAGCAGCTTACCAAACGGAGACCCAGTACTTC. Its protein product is CASGAAYQTETQYF.

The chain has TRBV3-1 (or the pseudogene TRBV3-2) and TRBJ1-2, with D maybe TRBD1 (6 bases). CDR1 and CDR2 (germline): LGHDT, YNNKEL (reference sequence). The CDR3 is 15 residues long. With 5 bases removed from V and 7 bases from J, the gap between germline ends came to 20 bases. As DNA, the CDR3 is TGTGCCAGCAGCAACCGGCACAGGGAGTCAACTGGCTACACCTTC. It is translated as CASSNRHRESTGYTF.

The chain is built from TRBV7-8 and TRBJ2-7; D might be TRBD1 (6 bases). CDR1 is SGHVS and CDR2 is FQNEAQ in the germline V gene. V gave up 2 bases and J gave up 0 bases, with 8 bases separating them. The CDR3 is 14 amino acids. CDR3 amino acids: CASSLQGFSYEQYF. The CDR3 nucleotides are TGTGCCAGCAGCTTACAGGGGTTCTCCTACGAGCAGTACTTC.

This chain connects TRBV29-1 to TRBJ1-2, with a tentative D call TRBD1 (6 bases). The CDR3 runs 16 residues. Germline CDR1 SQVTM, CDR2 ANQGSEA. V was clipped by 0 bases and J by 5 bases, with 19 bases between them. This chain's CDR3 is CSVEERSTGRGYGYTF. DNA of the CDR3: TGCAGCGTTGAAGAGCGGTCTACAGGGAGAGGTTATGGCTACACCTTC. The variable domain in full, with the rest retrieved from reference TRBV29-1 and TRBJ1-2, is SAVISQKPSRDICQRGTSLTIQCQVDSQVTMMFWYRQQPGQSLTLIATANQGSEATYESGFVIDKFPISRPNLTFSTLTVSNMSPEDSSIYLCSVEERSTGRGYGYTFGSGTRLTVV.

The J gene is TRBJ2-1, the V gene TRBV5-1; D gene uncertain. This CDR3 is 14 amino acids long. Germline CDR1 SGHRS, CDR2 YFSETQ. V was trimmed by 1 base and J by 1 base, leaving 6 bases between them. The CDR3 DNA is TGCGCCAGCAGCTTGCGGTTTTCCTACAATGAGCAGTTCTTC. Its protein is CASSLRFSYNEQFF.

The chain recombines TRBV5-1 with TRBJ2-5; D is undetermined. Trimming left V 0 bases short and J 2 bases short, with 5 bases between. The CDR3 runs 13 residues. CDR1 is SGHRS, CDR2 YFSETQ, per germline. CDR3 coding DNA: TGCGCCAGCAGCTTGGAACAACAAGAGACCCAGTACTTC. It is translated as CASSLEQQETQYF.

The CDR3 DNA reads as TGTGCCAGCACAAGACAGGGGAGGTACACCTTC. It codes for CASTRQGRYTF. The chain carries TRBV18 and TRBJ1-2, with 8 bases aligning to TRBD1. The germline gives CDR1 KGHSH, CDR2 LQKENI. The CDR3 has 11 residues. Trimming at V came to 8 bases and at J to 11 bases, leaving 7 bases not matched to a gene.

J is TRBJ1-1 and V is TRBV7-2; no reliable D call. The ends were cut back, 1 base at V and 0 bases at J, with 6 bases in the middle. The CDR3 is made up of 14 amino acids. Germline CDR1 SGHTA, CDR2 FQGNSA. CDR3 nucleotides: TGTGCCAGCAGCTTAGGAGGGTTGAACACTGAAGCTTTCTTT. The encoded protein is CASSLGGLNTEAFF. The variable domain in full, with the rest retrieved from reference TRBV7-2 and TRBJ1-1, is GAGVSQSPSNKVTEKGKDVELRCDPISGHTALYWYRQSLGQGLEFLIYFQGNSAPDKSGLPSDRFSAERTGGSVSTLTIQRTQQEDSAVYLCASSLGGLNTEAFFGQGTRLTVV.